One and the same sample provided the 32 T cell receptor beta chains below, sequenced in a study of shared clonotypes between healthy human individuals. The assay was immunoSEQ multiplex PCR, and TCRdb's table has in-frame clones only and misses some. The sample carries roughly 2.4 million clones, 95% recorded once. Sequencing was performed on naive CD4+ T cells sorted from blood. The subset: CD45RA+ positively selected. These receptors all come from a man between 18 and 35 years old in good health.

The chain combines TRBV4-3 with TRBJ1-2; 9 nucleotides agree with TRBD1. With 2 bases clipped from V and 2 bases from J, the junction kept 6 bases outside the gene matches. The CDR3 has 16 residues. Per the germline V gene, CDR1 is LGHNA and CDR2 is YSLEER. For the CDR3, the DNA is TGCGCCAGCAGCCAATTTCGGGGACAGGGCAACTATGGCTACACCTTC. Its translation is CASSQFRGQGNYGYTF.

CDR3 sequence (DNA): TGTGCCAGCAGCCAAGTTGGTGCCAGGAGCTCCTACGAGCAGTACTTC. This sequence encodes CASSQVGARSSYEQYF. The chain uses TRBV14 and TRBJ2-7; D not certain. The V gene's germline CDR1 is SGHDN and CDR2 FVKESK. V was cut by 1 base and J by 0 bases, with 13 bases left in between. CDR3 length: 16 residues.

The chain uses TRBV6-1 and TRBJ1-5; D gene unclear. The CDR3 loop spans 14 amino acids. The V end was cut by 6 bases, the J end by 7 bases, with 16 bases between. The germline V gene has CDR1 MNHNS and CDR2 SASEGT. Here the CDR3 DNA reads TGTGCCAGCAGCGATAAGGGTTTTGGCCAGCCCCAGCATTTT. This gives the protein CASSDKGFGQPQHF.

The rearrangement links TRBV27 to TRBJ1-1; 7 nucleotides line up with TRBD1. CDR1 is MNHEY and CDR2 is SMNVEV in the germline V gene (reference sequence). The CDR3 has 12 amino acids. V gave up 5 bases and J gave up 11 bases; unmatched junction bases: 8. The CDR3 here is CASSATGSGAFF. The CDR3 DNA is TGTGCCAGCAGTGCGACAGGGTCGGGGGCTTTCTTT.

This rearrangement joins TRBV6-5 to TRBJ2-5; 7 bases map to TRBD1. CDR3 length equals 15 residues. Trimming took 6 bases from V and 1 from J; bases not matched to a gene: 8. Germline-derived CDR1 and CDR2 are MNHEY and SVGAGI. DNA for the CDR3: TGTGCCAGCAGCTCGACAGGGAAAGGCCAAGAGACCCAGTACTTC. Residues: CASSSTGKGQETQYF.

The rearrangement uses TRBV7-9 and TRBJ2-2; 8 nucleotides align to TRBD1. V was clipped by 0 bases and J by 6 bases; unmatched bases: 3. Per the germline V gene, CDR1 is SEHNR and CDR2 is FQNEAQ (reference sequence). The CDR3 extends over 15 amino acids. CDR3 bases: TGTGCCAGCAGCTTAGCCGGACAGGGTGCCGGGGAGCTGTTTTTT. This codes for CASSLAGQGAGELFF.

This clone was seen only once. The CDR3: CASSRTAGGQLAFQYF. The CDR3 DNA reads as TGCGCCAGCAGCCGGACGGCCGGGGGCCAATTGGCCTTTCAGTACTTC. J is TRBJ2-4 and V is TRBV4-1; D is tentatively TRBD1 or TRBD2 (6 bases each). V dropped 4 bases and J dropped 11 bases, with 24 bases sitting between them. This CDR3 region has 16 residues. Germline V gives CDR1 MGHRA, CDR2 YSYEKL.

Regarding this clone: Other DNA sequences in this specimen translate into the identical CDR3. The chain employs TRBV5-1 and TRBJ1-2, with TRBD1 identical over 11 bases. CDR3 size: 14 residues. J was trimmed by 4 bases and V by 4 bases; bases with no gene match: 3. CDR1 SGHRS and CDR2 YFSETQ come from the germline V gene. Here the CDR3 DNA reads TGCGCCAGCAGCCGGACAGGGGGCGCCTATGGCTACACCTTC. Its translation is CASSRTGGAYGYTF.

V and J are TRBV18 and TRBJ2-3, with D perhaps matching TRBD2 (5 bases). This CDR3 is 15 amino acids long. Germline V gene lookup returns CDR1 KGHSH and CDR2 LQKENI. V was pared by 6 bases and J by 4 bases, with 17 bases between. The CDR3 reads CASSPEGSRADTQYF. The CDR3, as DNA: TGTGCCAGCTCGCCTGAGGGATCCCGTGCAGATACGCAGTATTTT.

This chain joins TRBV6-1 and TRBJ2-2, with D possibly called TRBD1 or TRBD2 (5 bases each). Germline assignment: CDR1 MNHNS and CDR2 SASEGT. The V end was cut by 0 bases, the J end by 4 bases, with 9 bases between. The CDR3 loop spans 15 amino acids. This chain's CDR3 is CASSEAWGSTGELFF. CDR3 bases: TGTGCCAGCAGTGAAGCGTGGGGGTCCACCGGGGAGCTGTTTTTT.

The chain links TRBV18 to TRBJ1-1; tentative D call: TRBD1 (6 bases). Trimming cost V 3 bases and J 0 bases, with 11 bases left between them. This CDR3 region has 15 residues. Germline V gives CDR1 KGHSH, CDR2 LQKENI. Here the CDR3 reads CASSPITGLNTEAFF. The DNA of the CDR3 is TGTGCCAGCTCACCGATAACAGGGCTGAACACTGAAGCTTTCTTT.

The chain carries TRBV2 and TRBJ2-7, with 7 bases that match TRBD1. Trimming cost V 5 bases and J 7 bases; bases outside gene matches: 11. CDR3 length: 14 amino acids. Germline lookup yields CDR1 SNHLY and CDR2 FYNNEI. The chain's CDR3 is CASSPWDRPREQYF. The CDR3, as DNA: TGTGCCAGCAGTCCTTGGGACAGACCGCGGGAGCAGTACTTC.

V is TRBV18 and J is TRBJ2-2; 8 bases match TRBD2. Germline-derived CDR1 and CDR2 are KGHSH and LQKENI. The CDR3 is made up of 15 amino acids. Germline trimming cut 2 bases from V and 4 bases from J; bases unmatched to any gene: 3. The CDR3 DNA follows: TGTGCCAGCTCACCATCCACTAGCGGCACCGGGGAGCTGTTTTTT. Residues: CASSPSTSGTGELFF.

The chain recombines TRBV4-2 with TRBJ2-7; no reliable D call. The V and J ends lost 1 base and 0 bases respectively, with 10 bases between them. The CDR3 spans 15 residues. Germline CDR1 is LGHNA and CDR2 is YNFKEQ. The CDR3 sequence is CASSQVSQVSYEQYF. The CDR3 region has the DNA TGTGCCAGCAGCCAAGTAAGCCAGGTCTCCTACGAGCAGTACTTC.

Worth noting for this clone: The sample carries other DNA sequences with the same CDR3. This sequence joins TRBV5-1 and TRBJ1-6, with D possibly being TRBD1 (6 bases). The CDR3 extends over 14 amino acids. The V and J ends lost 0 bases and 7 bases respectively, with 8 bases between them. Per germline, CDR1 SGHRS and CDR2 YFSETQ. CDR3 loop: CASSLDRENSPLHF. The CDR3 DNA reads TGCGCCAGCAGCTTGGACAGGGAAAATTCACCCCTCCACTTT.

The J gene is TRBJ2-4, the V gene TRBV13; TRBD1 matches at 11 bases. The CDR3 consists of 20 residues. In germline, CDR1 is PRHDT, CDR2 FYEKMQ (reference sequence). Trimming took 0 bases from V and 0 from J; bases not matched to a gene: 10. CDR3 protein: CASSLGGTGGRGLAKNIQYF. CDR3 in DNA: TGTGCCAGCAGCTTAGGAGGGACAGGGGGAAGGGGGCTAGCCAAAAACATTCAGTACTTC.

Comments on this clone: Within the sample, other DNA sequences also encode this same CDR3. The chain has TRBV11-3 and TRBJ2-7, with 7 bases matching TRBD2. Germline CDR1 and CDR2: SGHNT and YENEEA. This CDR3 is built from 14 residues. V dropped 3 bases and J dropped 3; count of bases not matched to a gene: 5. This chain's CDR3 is CASSLGGSHYEQYF. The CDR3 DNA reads TGTGCCAGCAGCTTGGGCGGGAGTCACTACGAGCAGTACTTC.

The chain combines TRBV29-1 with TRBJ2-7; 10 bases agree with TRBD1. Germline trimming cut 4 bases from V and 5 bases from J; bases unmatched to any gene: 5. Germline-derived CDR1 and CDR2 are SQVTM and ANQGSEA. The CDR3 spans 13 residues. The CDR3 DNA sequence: TGCAGCGTTGTCGGACAGGGGGACCACGAGCAGTACTTC. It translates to CSVVGQGDHEQYF.

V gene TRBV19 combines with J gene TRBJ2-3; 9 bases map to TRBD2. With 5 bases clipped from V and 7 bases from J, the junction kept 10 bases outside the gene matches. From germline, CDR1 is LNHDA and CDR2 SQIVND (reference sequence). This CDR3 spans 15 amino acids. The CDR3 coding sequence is TGTGCCAGTAGTGACGATAGCGGGGGCGGGAATACGCAGTATTTT. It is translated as CASSDDSGGGNTQYF. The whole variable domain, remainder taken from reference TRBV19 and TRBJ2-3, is DGGITQSPKYLFRKEGQNVTLSCEQNLNHDAMYWYRQDPGQGLRLIYYSQIVNDFQKGDIAEGYSVSREKKESFPLTVTSAQKNPTAFYLCASSDDSGGGNTQYFGPGTRLTVL.

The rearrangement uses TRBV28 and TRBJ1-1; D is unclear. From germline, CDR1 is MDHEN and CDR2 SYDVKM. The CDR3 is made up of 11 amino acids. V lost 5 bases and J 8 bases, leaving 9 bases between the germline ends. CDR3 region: CASSNQKEAFF. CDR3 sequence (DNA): TGTGCCAGCAGTAACCAGAAGGAAGCTTTCTTT. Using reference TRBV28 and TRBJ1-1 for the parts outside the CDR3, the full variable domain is DVKVTQSSRYLVKRTGEKVFLECVQDMDHENMFWYRQDPGLGLRLIYFSYDVKMKEKGDIPEGYSVSREKKERFSLILESASTNQTSMYLCASSNQKEAFFGQGTRLTVV.

CDR3 bases: TGTGCCAGCAGCAAAGCAAACAGAAATAGCAATCAGCCCCAGCATTTT. Translation gives CASSKANRNSNQPQHF. This chain links TRBV21-1 with TRBJ1-5; TRBD1, the table's D call, lacks a check against the DNA. TRBV21-1 is listed as a pseudogene. CDR3 length: 16 amino acids.

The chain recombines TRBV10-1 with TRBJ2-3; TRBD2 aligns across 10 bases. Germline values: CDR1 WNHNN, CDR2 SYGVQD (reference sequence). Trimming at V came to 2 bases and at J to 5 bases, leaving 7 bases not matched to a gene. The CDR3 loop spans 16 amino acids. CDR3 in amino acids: CASSEITSGEKDTQYF. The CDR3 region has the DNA TGCGCCAGCAGTGAGATTACTAGCGGGGAGAAAGATACGCAGTATTTT.

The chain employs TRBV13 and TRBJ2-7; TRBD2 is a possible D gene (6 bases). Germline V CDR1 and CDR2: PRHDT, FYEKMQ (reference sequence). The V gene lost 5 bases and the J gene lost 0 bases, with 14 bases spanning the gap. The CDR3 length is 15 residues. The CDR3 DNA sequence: TGTGCCAGCAGCCCCCCCAGCGGGTCCTCCTACGAGCAGTACTTC. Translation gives CASSPPSGSSYEQYF.

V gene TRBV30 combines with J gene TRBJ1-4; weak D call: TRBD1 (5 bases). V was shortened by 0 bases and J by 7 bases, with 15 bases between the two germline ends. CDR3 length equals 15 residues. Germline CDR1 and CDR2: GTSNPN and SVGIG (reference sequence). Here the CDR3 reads CAWSVRGRGGEKLFF. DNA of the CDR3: TGTGCCTGGAGTGTACGAGGGCGCGGGGGTGAAAAACTGTTTTTT.

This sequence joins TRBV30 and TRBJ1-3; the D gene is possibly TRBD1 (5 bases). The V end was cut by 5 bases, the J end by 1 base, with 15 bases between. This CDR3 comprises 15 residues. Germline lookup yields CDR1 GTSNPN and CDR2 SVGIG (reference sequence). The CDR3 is CAWGTQRSSGNTIYF. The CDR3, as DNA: TGTGCCTGGGGGACCCAGAGGTCATCTGGAAACACCATATATTTT.

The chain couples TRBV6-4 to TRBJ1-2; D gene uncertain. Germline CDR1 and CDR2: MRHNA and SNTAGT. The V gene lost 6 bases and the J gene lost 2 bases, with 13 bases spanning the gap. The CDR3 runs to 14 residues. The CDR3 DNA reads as TGTGCCAGCAGACCTGGACCTCTGAACTATGGCTACACCTTC. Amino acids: CASRPGPLNYGYTF.

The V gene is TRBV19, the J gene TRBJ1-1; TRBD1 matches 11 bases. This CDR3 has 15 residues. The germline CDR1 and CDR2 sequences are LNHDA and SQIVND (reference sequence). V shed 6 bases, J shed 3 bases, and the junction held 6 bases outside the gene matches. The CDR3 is CASRGQGVLDTEAFF. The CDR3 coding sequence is TGTGCCAGTAGGGGACAGGGGGTTCTGGACACTGAAGCTTTCTTT.

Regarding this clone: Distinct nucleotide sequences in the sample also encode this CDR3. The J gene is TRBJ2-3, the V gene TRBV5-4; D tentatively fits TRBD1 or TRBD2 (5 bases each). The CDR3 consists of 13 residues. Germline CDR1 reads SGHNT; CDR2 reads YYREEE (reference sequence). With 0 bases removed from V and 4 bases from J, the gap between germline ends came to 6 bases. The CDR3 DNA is TGTGCCAGCAGCTTGGGGGGGTCAGATACGCAGTATTTT. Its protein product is CASSLGGSDTQYF.

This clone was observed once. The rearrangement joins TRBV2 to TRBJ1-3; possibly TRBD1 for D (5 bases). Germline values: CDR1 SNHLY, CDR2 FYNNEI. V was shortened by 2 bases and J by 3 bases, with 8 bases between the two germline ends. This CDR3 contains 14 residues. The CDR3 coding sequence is TGTGCCAGCAGTGAACAGGGAAATGGAAACACCATATATTTT. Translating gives CASSEQGNGNTIYF.

The CDR3 nucleotides are TGCGCCAGCAGCCAAGAGGGAGGAGGGGTGGTCAAGAACACCGGGGAGCTGTTTTTT. Its translation: CASSQEGGGVVKNTGELFF. This chain connects TRBV4-1 to TRBJ2-2; possibly TRBD2 for D (6 bases). V was clipped by 0 bases and J by 1 base, with 18 bases between them. This CDR3 is built from 19 residues. Germline CDR1 reads MGHRA; CDR2 reads YSYEKL.

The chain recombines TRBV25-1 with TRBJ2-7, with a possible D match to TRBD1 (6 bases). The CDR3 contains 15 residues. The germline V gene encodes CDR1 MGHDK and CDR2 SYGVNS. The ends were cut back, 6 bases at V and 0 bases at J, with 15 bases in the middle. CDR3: CASSDQQGPSYEQYF. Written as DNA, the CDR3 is TGTGCCAGCAGCGATCAACAGGGACCCTCCTACGAGCAGTACTTC.

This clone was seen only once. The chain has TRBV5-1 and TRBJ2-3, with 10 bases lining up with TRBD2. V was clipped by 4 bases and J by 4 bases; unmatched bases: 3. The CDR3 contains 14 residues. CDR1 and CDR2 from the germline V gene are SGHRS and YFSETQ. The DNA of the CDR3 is TGCGCCAGCAGCAGCGGGGGGGCCGCAGATACGCAGTATTTT. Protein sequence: CASSSGGAADTQYF. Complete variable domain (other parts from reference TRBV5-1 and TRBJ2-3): KAGVTQTPRYLIKTRGQQVTLSCSPISGHRSVSWYQQTPGQGLQFLFEYFSETQRNKGNFPGRFSGRQFSNSRSEMNVSTLELGDSALYLCASSSGGAADTQYFGPGTRLTVL.